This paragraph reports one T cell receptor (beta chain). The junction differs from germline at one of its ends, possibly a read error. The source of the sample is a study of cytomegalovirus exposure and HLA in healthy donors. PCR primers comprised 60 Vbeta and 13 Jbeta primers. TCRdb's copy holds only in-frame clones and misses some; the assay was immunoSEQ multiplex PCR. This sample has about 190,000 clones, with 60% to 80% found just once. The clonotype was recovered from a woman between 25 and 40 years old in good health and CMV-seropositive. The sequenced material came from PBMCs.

The CDR3 nucleotides are TGTGCCAGCAGCCCTCTCGGACAGGGAGGTCCGAACCAGCACTTC. Translating it yields CASSPLGQGGPNQHF. The rearrangement links TRBV5-5 to TRBJ2-5, with TRBD1 matching over 8 bases. This CDR3 comprises 15 residues. Germline values: CDR1 SGHKS, CDR2 YYEKEE (reference sequence).